These 5 T cell receptor beta chains share one sample of origin, sequenced in a study of Ad26.COV2.S vaccination and SARS-CoV-2 variants (dated by TCRdb to the early 2020s). This sample's time point label indicates: individuals recovered from natural SARS-CoV-2 infection. The protocol used for the library was the immunoSEQ multiplex PCR assay. TCRdb carries this immuneACCESS record with in-frame sequences only. Its versions omit some clonotypes, under half of them owing to an unresolved V gene in the studies checked, with the rest unexplained. This sample has 75,000 to 100,000 clones in its table, and less than 85% of those were observed once. The ten largest make up about 15% of the sample. The input for sequencing was peripheral blood, taken after recovery from COVID-19. Every receptor here comes from a human donor who had recovered from COVID-19.

The rearrangement joins TRBV7-9 to TRBJ2-5, with 9 positions matching TRBD1. Looked up from germline, CDR1 is SEHNR and CDR2 is FQNEAQ (reference sequence). The V and J ends lost 3 bases and 4 bases, in that order; junction bases with no gene match: 15. There are 18 residues in the CDR3. CDR3 in amino acids: CASSFNTFMGQGRETQYF. CDR3 in DNA: TGTGCCAGCAGCTTTAATACATTCATGGGACAGGGAAGAGAGACCCAGTACTTC.

In its sample, this clone was seen a few times. The V and J genes are TRBV7-2 and TRBJ2-7, with no clear D. CDR1 is SGHTA, CDR2 FQGNSA, per germline. With 1 base removed from V and 2 bases from J, the gap between germline ends came to 12 bases. The CDR3 spans 15 residues. CDR3 in DNA: TGTGCCAGCAGCTTAGAACATGTCGGCGCCTACGAGCAGTACTTC. Encoded protein: CASSLEHVGAYEQYF.

V usage is TRBV4-3 and J usage is TRBJ1-2; no clear D gene. The V end was cut by 0 bases, the J end by 6 bases, with 11 bases between. The CDR3 contains 14 residues. Germline lookup yields CDR1 LGHNA and CDR2 YSLEER. In DNA form, the CDR3 reads TGCGCCAGCAGCCAAGATCTCATAGGGAATGGCTACACCTTC. Residues: CASSQDLIGNGYTF.

This chain uses TRBV4-3 with TRBJ1-2; D might be TRBD1 (5 bases). V lost 0 bases to trimming and J lost 3 bases, with 8 bases between them. CDR3 length equals 14 residues. The germline gives CDR1 LGHNA, CDR2 YSLEER. The DNA of the CDR3 is TGCGCCAGCAGCCAAGATACCAGGGACTATGGCTACACCTTC. It encodes CASSQDTRDYGYTF.

The chain is built from TRBV28 and TRBJ2-3; TRBD2 agrees at 11 bases. Unmatched junction bases numbered 5, after V lost 4 bases and J lost 5 bases. The germline V gene has CDR1 MDHEN and CDR2 SYDVKM. The CDR3 consists of 15 residues. CDR3 DNA: TGTGCCAGCAGTTCCCTAGCGGGAGGTAGAGATACGCAGTATTTT. It is translated as CASSSLAGGRDTQYF.